These 4 T cell receptor beta chains were all obtained from the same sample, sequenced in a study of human T cells and chemical hapten exposure. MiXCR was run by TCRdb on the RACE reads, yielding one entry per CDR3 protein. The sample lists more than 75,000 distinct CDR3 sequences, around 9.6% occurring once. Time point here: patch test 2, 6 weeks after DPC sensitization. Treatment in this sample: therapeutic diphenylcyclopropenone sensitization with weekly scalp DPC. This sample comprised whole blood, obtained in connection with sensitization to the hapten diphenylcyclopropenone (DPC). Receptor source: a woman in her 30s with alopecia areata. Some clones in this sample may be carry-over from other donors' samples.

The V call is TRBV19, the J call TRBJ2-5; 10 nucleotides match TRBD2. CDR3 length equals 12 residues. The V segment lost 9 bases and the J segment 9 bases; nucleotides outside the gene matches: 7. Germline V lookup: CDR1 LNHDA, CDR2 SQIVND (reference sequence). The CDR3 loop reads CASGLAARAQYF. The CDR3 DNA follows: TGTGCCAGCGGACTAGCGGCCAGAGCCCAGTACTTC.

This clonotype was seen many times. This chain joins TRBV28 and TRBJ2-1; 12 bases match TRBD2. This CDR3 has 17 amino acids. The V gene end was trimmed by 4 bases and the J gene end by 0 bases; junction bases not matched to a gene: 4. Germline lookup yields CDR1 MDHEN and CDR2 SYDVKM. The CDR3 spells CASSSRTSGTSYNEQFF. CDR3 in DNA: TGTGCCAGCAGTTCCAGGACTAGCGGGACCTCCTACAATGAGCAGTTCTTC.

This clonotype turned up a few times. The chain is built from TRBV30 and TRBJ1-6; no reliable D call. Per germline, CDR1 GTSNPN and CDR2 SVGIG (reference sequence). V gave up 0 bases and J gave up 14 bases, with 17 bases separating them. This CDR3 has 14 residues. The chain's CDR3 is CAWSVGGGKLALHF. As DNA, the CDR3 is TGTGCCTGGAGTGTTGGCGGAGGAAAGTTGGCCCTCCACTTT.

This clonotype was picked up many times. This chain uses TRBV7-2 with TRBJ1-4; TRBD1 agrees at 9 bases. Unmatched junction bases numbered 5, after V lost 5 bases and J lost 10 bases. The CDR3 has 13 amino acids. The germline CDR1 and CDR2 sequences are SGHTA and FQGNSA. This CDR3 is CASSQDRGGKLFF. The CDR3 DNA reads as TGTGCCAGCAGCCAAGACAGGGGGGGAAAACTGTTTTTT.